The subject of this entry is one T cell receptor (beta chain). TEMRA cells were FACS-enriched, and CD8+ and CD4+ T cells were isolated negatively. The CDR3 is made up of 15 amino acids. Germline CDR1 is SGHTA and CDR2 is FQGNSA. V dropped 0 bases and J dropped 7; count of bases not matched to a gene: 3. The record originates from a study of CD8 T cells in Susac syndrome. Reverse transcription of roughly 0.45 to 1 ug RNA used random hexamers. The CDR3 of TCR beta was amplified by immunoSEQ multiplex PCR across 54 Vbeta and 13 Jbeta. MiXCR, run by TCRdb on the immunoSEQ multiplex PCR reads, gives a single entry per CDR3 protein. The sample yields around 95,000 distinct CDR3 sequences, around 95% seen once.

The chain uses TRBV7-2 and TRBJ2-1; 10 bases fit TRBD2. Sequenced: CD8+ T cells from PBMCs. The receptor comes from a human donor with Susac syndrome. The CDR3 bases are TGTGCCAGCAGCTTAGCGAGCGGGGGGGCGAATGAGCAGTTCTTC. This sequence encodes CASSLASGGANEQFF.